Reported below is one T cell receptor (beta chain). Its specific antigen is unknown. Qualities for individual bases were not recorded, and no much larger clone is one base off. The immunoSEQ assay amplified TCRB CDR3 regions from roughly 2 micrograms of genomic DNA, or from all available DNA when less than that amount was available. The multiplex PCR relied on 60 forward primers for TCR V beta segments and 13 reverse primers for J beta segments. Synthetic control templates were spiked into each sample at limiting dilution to estimate reads per starting template. The Illumina HiSeq System generated 87 bp sequencing reads. In the paper's pipeline: PCR and sequencing errors were removed by a nearest neighbor algorithm that merged closely related sequences. TCR overlap was measured as the percentage of unique tumor TCR beta sequences that were also present in the peripheral blood of the same patient. The table was pulled from immuneACCESS by TCRdb, which kept in-frame rearrangements only. Such tables lose some clones; where checked, under half of the loss comes from unresolved V genes, and the rest has no known cause. V and J calls and clone size follow that table, whereas D and trimming were derived from the DNA. The sample has 90,000 to 95,000 clones on record, over 75% of them singletons. The top ten clonotypes cover 2.1% of the sample.

The time point label for this specimen denotes: after dendritic cell vaccination, including at tumor progression/relapse. Selection of patients required sufficient residual fresh-frozen tumor tissue and over two years of available survival data. An isocitrate dehydrogenase mutation was not carried by any of the glioblastoma patients, although molecular status was otherwise variable. PBMC were collected before vaccination, two weeks after the third vaccination, and at tumor progression if tumor progression occurred. The Qiagen DNeasy Blood extraction Kit was used to extract genomic DNA. This entry comes from a study of glioma-infiltrating T cells after dendritic cell vaccination (dated by TCRdb to about 2016). In terms of the full investigation: Of the 15 glioblastoma patients in the cohort, all drawn from Phase I and II dendritic cell vaccination trials, 9 were newly diagnosed and 6 had recurrent disease. Between 2003 and 2012, patients were given autologous tumor lysate-pulsed dendritic cell vaccination. The vaccine consisted of monocyte-derived dendritic cells cultured approximately seven days with IL-4 and GM-CSF, then pulsed overnight with autologous tumor lysate. Each patient got three intradermal injections of the dendritic cell vaccine, spaced at biweekly intervals, in the arm below the axilla. Tumor-infiltrating lymphocyte content was quantified and tumor and blood repertoires were compared in dendritic cell-vaccinated glioblastoma patients by deep sequencing of TCR beta CDR3 regions. TCR sequencing metrics, including TIL content and tumor-blood repertoire overlap, were correlated with survival after dendritic cell vaccination. What the work shows at the level of the full study, not this receptor alone: The cohort was small and heterogeneous, few patients had complete blood and tumor sets, and even fewer had initial-recurrent tumor pairs. The three-group TCR overlap response model was characterized as speculative, and prospective validation of the model was stated to be required. After dendritic cell vaccination, a higher estimated pretreatment TIL content predicted longer time to progression and overall survival. TCR clonality showed no direct relationship with survival, which suggests that a diverse polyclonal response may matter.

CDR1 MNHNS and CDR2 SASEGT are derived from the germline V gene. Including the terminal cysteine and phenylalanine, the CDR3 comprises 15 residues. Just CDR3 DNA is preserved here, 45 bases in frame from base 1. V loses 6 bases at its end and J loses 7 bases; junction bases beyond the gene matches: 7. The chain joins TRBV6-1 to TRBJ2-2; 11 middle bases align to TRBD2. The sample here was blood, taken after dendritic cell vaccination. The receptor was isolated from a human donor with glioblastoma. The nucleotides are TGTGCCAGCAGAGTAGCGGGAGGGCCGGTCGGGGAGCTGTTTTTT. It is translated as CASRVAGGPVGELFF.